This TCR beta chain was recovered during a study of cytomegalovirus exposure and HLA in healthy donors. Overall study findings and caveats: 16,951 TCR beta sequences were associated with HLA alleles at 0.05 false discovery rate in a later analysis.

Points on this clone: Antigen unknown.

60 Vbeta and 13 Jbeta primers were used in PCR. Clones were sequenced by immunoSEQ multiplex PCR, and TCRdb holds only the in-frame ones, with some missing. The data show about 91,000 clones, with roughly 60% seen just once and 2% to 2.5% held by the top ten. The trim removed 4 bases at V and 4 bases at J, leaving 6 bases unmatched. CDR3 length: 14 residues. Germline CDR1 and CDR2: LNHDA and SQIVND (reference sequence). This TCR was sampled from a human donor in good health. Sample: PBMCs. The genes are TRBV19 and TRBJ1-1; 7 bases fit TRBD1. The CDR3 nucleotides read TGTGCCAGTAGTACCCTGGGACAGACCACTGAAGCTTTCTTT. Translating it yields CASSTLGQTTEAFF.